The 25 T cell receptor beta chains reported below all come from one sample, sequenced in a study of Ad26.COV2.S vaccination and SARS-CoV-2 variants. Method: immunoSEQ multiplex PCR; TCRdb's copy keeps in-frame clones and lacks some. The table shows hundreds of thousands of clones, with about nine tenths occurring only once. Regarding treatment: approximately 18 received Ad26.COV2.S at low or high dose, single or two shots; a few received placebo; per-sample allocation not given. At day 63 after the first vaccine or placebo injection, samples were drawn. Sequencing was performed on peripheral blood, taken in a trial of Ad26.COV2.S vaccine versus placebo. The receptors were gathered from a person aged 18-65 years who received the Ad26.COV2.S COVID-19 vaccine or a placebo.

This chain joins TRBV28 and TRBJ2-5, with TRBD1 matching 9 bases. Germline CDR1 MDHEN, CDR2 SYDVKM. CDR3 length: 17 residues. V was pared by 5 bases and J by 4 bases, with 14 bases of the junction left unmatched. The CDR3, as DNA: TGTGCCAGCAGTGGGGGCCACGGGACAGGGCTTATAGAGACCCAGTACTTC. Translated, it gives CASSGGHGTGLIETQYF.

The chain joins TRBV28 to TRBJ1-5; no clear D gene. The germline gives CDR1 MDHEN, CDR2 SYDVKM. The CDR3 is 15 amino acids. V was pared by 7 bases and J by 0 bases, with 13 bases between. The CDR3 DNA reads as TGTGCCAGCACCGCGCCAGGTAATAGCAATCAGCCCCAGCATTTT. Amino acid sequence: CASTAPGNSNQPQHF.

A single count supports this clone. The V and J genes are TRBV30 and TRBJ1-5; TRBD1 matches at 10 bases. The germline V gene encodes CDR1 GTSNPN and CDR2 SVGIG (reference sequence). V was pared by 5 bases and J by 4 bases, with 8 bases of the junction left unmatched. The CDR3 has 15 residues. In nucleotides, the CDR3 is TGTGCCTGGGAACCCGGGACAGGGGTTAATCAGCCCCAGCATTTT. Translation gives CAWEPGTGVNQPQHF.

In this sample, this clone turned up a few times. This CDR3 reads CASSIGTVVGYTF. In nucleotides, the CDR3 is TGTGCCAGTAGTATCGGGACAGTGGTCGGCTACACCTTC. The J gene is TRBJ1-2, the V gene TRBV19, with 7 bases identical to TRBD1. The V gene's germline CDR1 is LNHDA and CDR2 SQIVND (reference sequence). V was pared by 3 bases and J by 8 bases, with 6 bases of the junction left unmatched. The CDR3 sequence is 13 residues long. The full variable domain, completed using reference TRBV19 and TRBJ1-2, is DGGITQSPKYLFRKEGQNVTLSCEQNLNHDAMYWYRQDPGQGLRLIYYSQIVNDFQKGDIAEGYSVSREKKESFPLTVTSAQKNPTAFYLCASSIGTVVGYTFGSGTRLTVV.

In this sample, this clone turned up a few times. This chain joins TRBV7-8 and TRBJ2-7, with 7 bases aligning to TRBD1. Germline V CDR1 and CDR2: SGHVS, FQNEAQ. V gave up 7 bases and J gave up 4 bases; unmatched junction bases: 7. This CDR3 has 13 residues. CDR3 protein: CASNRLQGYEQYF. The CDR3 nucleotides are TGTGCCAGCAACCGACTACAGGGGTACGAGCAGTACTTC.

This clone appeared once. The chain recombines TRBV7-9 with TRBJ2-7, with D perhaps matching TRBD1 or TRBD2 (5 bases each). CDR1 is SEHNR, CDR2 FQNEAQ, per germline (reference sequence). V lost 2 bases and J lost 1, with 9 bases in between. This CDR3 has 14 amino acids. The CDR3 nucleotides read TGTGCCAGCAGCTTACTGGGACCGTCCTACGAGCAGTACTTC. Protein sequence: CASSLLGPSYEQYF.

The chain couples TRBV7-8 to TRBJ2-7; D ambiguous. The germline V and J ends were trimmed by 0 bases and 0 bases, with 12 bases remaining between them. The CDR3 length is 16 residues. Per the germline V gene, CDR1 is SGHVS and CDR2 is FQNEAQ. CDR3 sequence reads: CASSLALLPTSYEQYF. Written as DNA, the CDR3 is TGTGCCAGCAGCTTAGCGCTTCTCCCAACCTCCTACGAGCAGTACTTC.

V and J are TRBV6-6 and TRBJ1-5; D remains ambiguous. The CDR3 extends over 13 amino acids. V was clipped by 0 bases and J by 5 bases, with 5 bases between them. Germline CDR1 reads MNHNY; CDR2 reads SVGAGI (reference sequence). CDR3 sequence reads: CASSYSGDQPQHF. The CDR3 DNA is TGTGCCAGCAGTTACTCTGGGGATCAGCCCCAGCATTTT.

The chain uses TRBV24-1 and TRBJ2-1; 8 bases match TRBD1. The CDR3 totals 15 residues. Germline V lookup: CDR1 KGHDR, CDR2 SFDVKD. V lost 3 bases to trimming and J lost 5 bases; unmatched junction nucleotides: 5. This CDR3 is CATSDGGQGNNEQFF. The CDR3 bases are TGTGCCACCAGTGATGGTGGACAGGGTAACAATGAGCAGTTCTTC.

The rearrangement uses TRBV7-2 and TRBJ1-2; TRBD1 might be the D (5 bases). CDR1 is SGHTA, CDR2 FQGNSA, per germline. Trimming took off 1 base at V and 0 bases at J, with 6 bases between the two ends. The CDR3 consists of 14 residues. This CDR3 is CASSLGGTNYGYTF. DNA for the CDR3: TGTGCCAGCAGCTTAGGGGGCACTAACTATGGCTACACCTTC.

V usage is TRBV2 and J usage is TRBJ2-3, with 8 nucleotides matching TRBD2. The J segment lost 3 bases and the V segment lost 6 bases, leaving 8 bases of the junction unmatched. The CDR3 runs 15 residues. Germline assignment: CDR1 SNHLY and CDR2 FYNNEI. This CDR3 reads CASRTGTRLTDTQYF. The CDR3 DNA sequence: TGTGCCAGCAGAACCGGGACTAGGTTGACAGATACGCAGTATTTT.

V and J are TRBV7-6 and TRBJ2-7, with 7 bases lining up with TRBD2. The germline V gene encodes CDR1 SGHVS and CDR2 FNYEAQ. The V gene end was trimmed by 5 bases and the J gene end by 3 bases; junction bases not matched to a gene: 10. CDR3 length equals 15 residues. In nucleotides, the CDR3 is TGTGCCAGCAGCATTGCTAGCGGTACGGGCTACGAGCAGTACTTC. It specifies CASSIASGTGYEQYF.

This chain links TRBV19 with TRBJ1-6; no definite D call. The CDR3 has 16 residues. CDR1 LNHDA and CDR2 SQIVND come from the germline V gene (reference sequence). The germline V and J ends were trimmed by 1 base and 3 bases, with 10 bases remaining between them. CDR3 in amino acids: CASSIVPGVYNSPLHF. The CDR3 DNA reads as TGTGCCAGTAGTATAGTTCCCGGCGTCTATAATTCACCCCTCCACTTT.

There are a few counts of this clone. Different DNA sequences within this sample yield the same CDR3. The chain carries TRBV7-9 and TRBJ2-7; D is uncertain. CDR3 length equals 12 residues. V was trimmed by 5 bases and J by 0 bases, leaving 5 bases between them. Germline lookup yields CDR1 SEHNR and CDR2 FQNEAQ (reference sequence). CDR3 in amino acids: CASSPGSYEQYF. The CDR3 DNA follows: TGTGCCAGCAGCCCGGGCTCCTACGAGCAGTACTTC.

The chain is built from TRBV9 and TRBJ2-7; D is ambiguous. The germline V gene has CDR1 SGDLS and CDR2 YYNGEE. Trimming pared 1 base from V and 3 bases from J, leaving 11 bases between. This CDR3 has 14 residues. Here the CDR3 reads CASSVSYSIYEQYF. The CDR3 bases are TGTGCCAGCAGCGTAAGTTACTCAATCTACGAGCAGTACTTC.

The chain combines TRBV30 with TRBJ1-1; no clear D. Germline CDR1 reads GTSNPN; CDR2 reads SVGIG (reference sequence). The CDR3 spans 16 residues. Trimming shortened V by 0 bases and J by 6 bases, and 20 bases separated the two germline ends. CDR3 DNA: TGTGCCTGGAGTGTGATACCGGGTAGCGGGAATCCTGAAGCTTTCTTT. Translated, it gives CAWSVIPGSGNPEAFF.

The V gene is TRBV7-3, the J gene TRBJ2-7; 8 bases fit TRBD2. The germline CDR1 and CDR2 sequences are SGHTA and FQGTGA. The J segment lost 3 bases and the V segment lost 0 bases, leaving 4 bases of the junction unmatched. The CDR3 covers 15 residues. This chain's CDR3 is CASSLTNGRGYEQYF. For the CDR3, the DNA is TGTGCCAGCAGCTTAACGAACGGGAGGGGCTACGAGCAGTACTTC.

V is TRBV25-1 and J is TRBJ2-1, with 10 bases lining up with TRBD1. This CDR3 comprises 12 residues. V was pared by 4 bases and J by 11 bases, with 2 bases of the junction left unmatched. In germline, CDR1 is MGHDK, CDR2 SYGVNS. CDR3 DNA sequence: TGTGCCAGCAGTGGGGACAGGGGCCAGCAGTTCTTC. This translates into CASSGDRGQQFF. Filled out from reference TRBV25-1 and TRBJ2-1, the complete variable domain reads EADIYQTPRYLVIGTGKKITLECSQTMGHDKMYWYQQDPGMELHLIHYSYGVNSTEKGDLSSESTVSRIRTEHFPLTLESARPSHTSQYLCASSGDRGQQFFGPGTRLTVL.

The chain carries TRBV7-3 and TRBJ2-3, with D possibly matching TRBD1 (6 bases). V lost 5 bases, J lost 4 bases, and 13 bases lay in between. There are 14 residues in the CDR3. CDR1 and CDR2 from the germline V gene are SGHTA and FQGTGA. CDR3 nucleotides: TGTGCCAGCAGCGAAGAAACAGGGTCAGATACGCAGTATTTT. This codes for CASSEETGSDTQYF.

This chain connects TRBV6-2 or TRBV6-3 to TRBJ2-1; tentative D call: TRBD2 (6 bases). The V end lost 4 bases, the J end lost 0 bases, and 19 bases lay between the germline ends. Germline loops: CDR1 MNHEY, CDR2 SVGEGT. The CDR3 sequence is 18 residues long. The CDR3: CASSSLGAGGSSYNEQFF. The CDR3 coding sequence is TGTGCCAGCAGTTCATTAGGGGCCGGGGGAAGCTCCTACAATGAGCAGTTCTTC.

As DNA, the CDR3 is TGTGCCAGCAGCGAGTTAAGCTCCTACGAGCAGTACTTC. Translating it yields CASSELSSYEQYF. The V call is TRBV5-6, the J call TRBJ2-7; no clear D. The ends were cut back, 4 bases at V and 0 bases at J, with 8 bases in the middle. The CDR3 spans 13 residues. From germline, CDR1 is SGHDT and CDR2 YYEEEE. Full variable domain (missing parts from reference TRBV5-6 and TRBJ2-7): DAGVTQSPTHLIKTRGQQVTLRCSPKSGHDTVSWYQQALGQGPQFIFQYYEEEERQRGNFPDRFSGHQFPNYSSELNVNALLLGDSALYLCASSELSSYEQYFGPGTRLTVT.

The V call is TRBV5-6, the J call TRBJ2-4, with TRBD2 as a possible D gene (6 bases). Germline CDR1 SGHDT, CDR2 YYEEEE. V gave up 6 bases and J gave up 1 base, with 14 bases separating them. The CDR3 extends over 15 amino acids. The CDR3 is CASTLLASAKNIQYF. The CDR3 nucleotides are TGTGCCAGCACCTTACTAGCTTCGGCCAAAAACATTCAGTACTTC.

The genes are TRBV19 and TRBJ1-5; 9 bases match TRBD1. The V gene end was trimmed by 3 bases and the J gene end by 7 bases; junction bases not matched to a gene: 7. Germline V lookup: CDR1 LNHDA, CDR2 SQIVND (reference sequence). The CDR3 covers 15 residues. CDR3 sequence (DNA): TGTGCCAGTAGTATTCAGACAGGGGGGGGACAGCCCCAGCATTTT. Translation: CASSIQTGGGQPQHF.

The chain links TRBV19 to TRBJ1-1; D is ambiguous. V was clipped by 4 bases and J by 4 bases, with 16 bases between them. This CDR3 is built from 15 residues. From germline, CDR1 is LNHDA and CDR2 SQIVND (reference sequence). The CDR3 is CASSTSPLRGTEAFF. The CDR3 DNA reads TGTGCCAGTAGTACCTCCCCGCTCCGGGGCACTGAAGCTTTCTTT.

This clone occurred once. The rearrangement joins TRBV4-3 to TRBJ2-2, with D unclear. Germline-derived CDR1 and CDR2 are LGHNA and YSLEER. This CDR3 comprises 14 residues. V shed 0 bases and J shed 0 bases, with 2 bases lying between them. The CDR3 DNA reads as TGCGCCAGCAGCCAAGATGCGAACACCGGGGAGCTGTTTTTT. Translating it yields CASSQDANTGELFF.